This TCR beta chain was identified during a study of siplizumab effects on memory and regulatory T cells. Study findings and constraints: The naive T cell population seemed more diverse than memory cells and seemed a major contributor to the alloresponse.

Using immunoSEQ multiplex PCR, the repertoire was profiled, and TCRdb retains in-frame clones only, with some absent. The data hold 70,000 or so clones, with 88% observed a single time. The V gene's germline CDR1 is SGHRS and CDR2 YFSETQ. J lost 3 bases, V lost 0 bases, and 2 bases had no gene match. The CDR3 loop spans 14 amino acids. A word on this clone: The antigen is not known.

The specimen was Tregs sorted from blood. V is TRBV5-1 and J is TRBJ2-7; TRBD2 agrees at 8 bases. This TCR was sampled from a human donor in good health. The CDR3 loop reads CASSLVGLVYEQYF. The CDR3 nucleotides read TGCGCCAGCAGCTTGGTGGGACTAGTCTACGAGCAGTACTTC.